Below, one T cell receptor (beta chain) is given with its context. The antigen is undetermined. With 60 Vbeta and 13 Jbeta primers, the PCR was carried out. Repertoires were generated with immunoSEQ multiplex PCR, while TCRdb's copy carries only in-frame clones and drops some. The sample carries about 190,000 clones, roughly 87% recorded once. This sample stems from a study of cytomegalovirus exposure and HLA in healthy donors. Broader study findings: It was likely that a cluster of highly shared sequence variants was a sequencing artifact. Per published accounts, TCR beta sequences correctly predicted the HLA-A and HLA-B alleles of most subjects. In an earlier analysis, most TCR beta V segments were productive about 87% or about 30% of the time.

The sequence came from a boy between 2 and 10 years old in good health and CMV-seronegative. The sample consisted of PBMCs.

The CDR3 DNA reads TGTGCCAGCACCCAATCGGGGGTTGGCTACACCTTC. Protein sequence: CASTQSGVGYTF. The chain uses TRBV28 and TRBJ1-2, with TRBD1 as a possible D gene (5 bases). The CDR3 runs to 12 residues. The V and J ends lost 7 bases and 7 bases respectively, with 13 bases between them. CDR1 is MDHEN, CDR2 SYDVKM, per germline.